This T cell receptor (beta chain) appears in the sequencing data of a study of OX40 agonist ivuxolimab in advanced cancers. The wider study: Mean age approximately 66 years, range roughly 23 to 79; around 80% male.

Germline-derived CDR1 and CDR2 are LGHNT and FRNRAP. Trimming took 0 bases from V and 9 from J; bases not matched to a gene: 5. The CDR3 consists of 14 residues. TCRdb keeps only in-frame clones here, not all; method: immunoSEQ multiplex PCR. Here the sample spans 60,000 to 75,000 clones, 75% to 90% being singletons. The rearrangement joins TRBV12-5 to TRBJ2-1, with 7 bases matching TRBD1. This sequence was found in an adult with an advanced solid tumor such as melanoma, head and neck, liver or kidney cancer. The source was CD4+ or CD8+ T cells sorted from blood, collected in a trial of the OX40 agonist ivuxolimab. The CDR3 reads CASGLVEGASEQFF. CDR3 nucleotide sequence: TGTGCTAGTGGTTTGGTCGAGGGGGCCAGTGAGCAGTTCTTC. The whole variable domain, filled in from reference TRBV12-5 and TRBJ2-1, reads DARVTQTPRHKVTEMGQEVTMRCQPILGHNTVFWYRQTMMQGLELLAYFRNRAPLDDSGMPKDRFSAEMPDATLATLKIQPSEPRDSAVYFCASGLVEGASEQFFGPGTRLTVL.